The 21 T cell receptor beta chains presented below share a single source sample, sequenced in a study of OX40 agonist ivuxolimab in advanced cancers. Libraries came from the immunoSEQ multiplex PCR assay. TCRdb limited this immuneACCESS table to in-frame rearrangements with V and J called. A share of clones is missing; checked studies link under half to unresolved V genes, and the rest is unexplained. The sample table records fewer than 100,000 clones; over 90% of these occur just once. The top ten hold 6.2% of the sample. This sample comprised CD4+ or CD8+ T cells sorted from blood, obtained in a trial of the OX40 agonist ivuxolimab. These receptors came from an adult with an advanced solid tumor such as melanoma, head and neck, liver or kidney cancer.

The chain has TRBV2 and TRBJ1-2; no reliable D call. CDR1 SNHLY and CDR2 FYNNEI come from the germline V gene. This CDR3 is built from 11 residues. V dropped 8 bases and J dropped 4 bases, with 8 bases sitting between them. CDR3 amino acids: CASPGLYGYTF. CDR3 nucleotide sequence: TGTGCCAGCCCTGGGCTCTATGGCTACACCTTC.

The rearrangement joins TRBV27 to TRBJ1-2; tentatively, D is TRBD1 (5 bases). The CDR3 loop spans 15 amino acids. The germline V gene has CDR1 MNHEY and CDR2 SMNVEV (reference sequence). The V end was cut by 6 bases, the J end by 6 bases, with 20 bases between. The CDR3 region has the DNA TGTGCCAGCAGCCCCCCTAAGGCAGGGTGGGATGGCTACACCTTC. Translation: CASSPPKAGWDGYTF.

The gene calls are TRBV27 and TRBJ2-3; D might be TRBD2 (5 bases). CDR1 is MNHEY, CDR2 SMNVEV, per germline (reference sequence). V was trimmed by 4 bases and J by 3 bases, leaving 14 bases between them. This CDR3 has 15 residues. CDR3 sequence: CASSSRGTRTDTQYF. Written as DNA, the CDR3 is TGTGCCAGCAGTTCCCGAGGAACTAGGACAGATACGCAGTATTTT.

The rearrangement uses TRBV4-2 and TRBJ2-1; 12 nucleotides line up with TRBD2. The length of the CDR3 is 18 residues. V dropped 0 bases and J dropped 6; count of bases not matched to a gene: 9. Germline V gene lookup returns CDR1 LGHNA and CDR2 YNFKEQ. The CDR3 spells CASSQDPSLAGGANEQFF. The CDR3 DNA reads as TGTGCCAGCAGCCAAGACCCCTCCCTAGCGGGAGGGGCCAATGAGCAGTTCTTC.

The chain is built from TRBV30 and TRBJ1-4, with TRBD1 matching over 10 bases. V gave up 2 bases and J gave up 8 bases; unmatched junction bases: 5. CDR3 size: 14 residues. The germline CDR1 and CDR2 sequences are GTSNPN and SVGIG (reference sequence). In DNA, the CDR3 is TGTGCCTGGAGTACCGGGACAGGGGACGAAAAACTGTTTTTT. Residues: CAWSTGTGDEKLFF. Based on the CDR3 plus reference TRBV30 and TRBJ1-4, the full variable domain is SQTIHQWPATLVQPVGSPLSLECTVEGTSNPNLYWYRQAAGRGLQLLFYSVGIGQISSEVPQNLSASRPQDRQFILSSKKLLLSDSGFYLCAWSTGTGDEKLFFGSGTQLSVL.

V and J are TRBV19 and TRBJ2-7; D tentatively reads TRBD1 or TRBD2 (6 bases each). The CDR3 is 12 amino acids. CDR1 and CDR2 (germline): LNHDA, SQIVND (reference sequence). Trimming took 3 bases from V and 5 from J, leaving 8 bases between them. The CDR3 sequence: CASSMGGNEQYF. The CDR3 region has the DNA TGTGCCAGTAGTATGGGGGGCAACGAGCAGTACTTC.

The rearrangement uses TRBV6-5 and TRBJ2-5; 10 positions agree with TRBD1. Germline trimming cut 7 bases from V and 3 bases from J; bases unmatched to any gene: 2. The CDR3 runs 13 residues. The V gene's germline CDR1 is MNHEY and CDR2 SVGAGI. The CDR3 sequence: CASTGTGEETQYF. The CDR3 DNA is TGTGCCAGCACCGGGACAGGGGAAGAGACCCAGTACTTC.

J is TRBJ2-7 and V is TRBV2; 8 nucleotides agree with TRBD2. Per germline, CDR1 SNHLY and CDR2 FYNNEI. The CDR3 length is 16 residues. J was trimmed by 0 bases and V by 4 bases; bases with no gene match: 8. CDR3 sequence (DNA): TGTGCCAGCAGTGCGGATATACTAGCGGACTCCTACGAGCAGTACTTC. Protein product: CASSADILADSYEQYF.

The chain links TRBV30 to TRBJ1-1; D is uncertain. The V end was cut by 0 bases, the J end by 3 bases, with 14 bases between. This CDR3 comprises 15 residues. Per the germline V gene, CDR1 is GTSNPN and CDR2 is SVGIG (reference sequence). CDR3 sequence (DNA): TGTGCCTGGAGTGTCTTATGGAACTCGGACACTGAAGCTTTCTTT. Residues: CAWSVLWNSDTEAFF. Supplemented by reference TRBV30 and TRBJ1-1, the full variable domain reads SQTIHQWPATLVQPVGSPLSLECTVEGTSNPNLYWYRQAAGRGLQLLFYSVGIGQISSEVPQNLSASRPQDRQFILSSKKLLLSDSGFYLCAWSVLWNSDTEAFFGQGTRLTVV.

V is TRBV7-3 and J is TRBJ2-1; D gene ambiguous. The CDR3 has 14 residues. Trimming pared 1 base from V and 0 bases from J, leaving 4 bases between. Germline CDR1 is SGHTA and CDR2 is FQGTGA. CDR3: CASSLSSSYNEQFF. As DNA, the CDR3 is TGTGCCAGCAGCTTAAGTAGCTCCTACAATGAGCAGTTCTTC.

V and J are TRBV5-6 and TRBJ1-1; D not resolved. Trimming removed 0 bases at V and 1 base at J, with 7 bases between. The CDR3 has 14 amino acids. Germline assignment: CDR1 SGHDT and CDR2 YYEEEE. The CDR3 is CASSLGWGNTEAFF. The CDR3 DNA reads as TGTGCCAGCAGCTTGGGTTGGGGGAACACTGAAGCTTTCTTT.

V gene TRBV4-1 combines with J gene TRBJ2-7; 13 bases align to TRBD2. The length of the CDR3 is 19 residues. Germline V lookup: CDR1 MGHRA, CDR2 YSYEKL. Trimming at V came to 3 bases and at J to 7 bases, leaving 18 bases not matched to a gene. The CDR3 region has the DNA TGCGCCAGCAGCCACATAGTCCCTTCCGGACTAGCGGGAGTAGAGGAGCAGTACTTC. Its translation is CASSHIVPSGLAGVEEQYF.

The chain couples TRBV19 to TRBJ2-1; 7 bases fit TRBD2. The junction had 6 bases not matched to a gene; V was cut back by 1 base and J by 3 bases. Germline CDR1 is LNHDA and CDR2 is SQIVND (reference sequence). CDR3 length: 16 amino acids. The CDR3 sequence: CASSIATSEIYNEQFF. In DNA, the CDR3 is TGTGCCAGTAGTATAGCAACTAGCGAGATCTACAATGAGCAGTTCTTC.

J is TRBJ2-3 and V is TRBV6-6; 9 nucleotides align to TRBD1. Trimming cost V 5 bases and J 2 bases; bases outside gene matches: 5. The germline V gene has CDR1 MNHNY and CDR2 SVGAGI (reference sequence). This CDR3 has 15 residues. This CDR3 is CASSNRDRDTDTQYF. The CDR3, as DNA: TGTGCCAGCAGTAACCGGGACAGGGACACAGATACGCAGTATTTT.

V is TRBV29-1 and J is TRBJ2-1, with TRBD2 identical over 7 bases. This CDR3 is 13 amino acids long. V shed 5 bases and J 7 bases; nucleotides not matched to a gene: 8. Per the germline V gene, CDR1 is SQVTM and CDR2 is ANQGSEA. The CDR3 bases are TGCAGCGTTTGGACTAGAAATGCGAATGAGCAGTTCTTC. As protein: CSVWTRNANEQFF.

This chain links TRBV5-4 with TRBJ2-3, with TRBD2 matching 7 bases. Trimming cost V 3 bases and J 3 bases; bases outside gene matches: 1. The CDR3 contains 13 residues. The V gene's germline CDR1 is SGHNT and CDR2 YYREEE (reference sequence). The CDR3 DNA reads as TGTGCCAGCAGCTGGGGGGGGACAGATACGCAGTATTTT. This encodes CASSWGGTDTQYF.

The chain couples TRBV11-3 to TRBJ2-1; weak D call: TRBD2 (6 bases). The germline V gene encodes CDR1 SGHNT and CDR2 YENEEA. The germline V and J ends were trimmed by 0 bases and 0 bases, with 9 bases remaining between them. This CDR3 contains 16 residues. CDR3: CASSLEGRSSYNEQFF. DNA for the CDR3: TGTGCCAGCAGCTTAGAGGGGAGGAGCTCCTACAATGAGCAGTTCTTC.

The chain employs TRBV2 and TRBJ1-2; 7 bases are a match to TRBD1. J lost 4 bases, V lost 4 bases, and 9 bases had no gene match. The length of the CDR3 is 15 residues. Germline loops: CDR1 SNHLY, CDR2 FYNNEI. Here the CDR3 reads CASSGNRGLSYGYTF. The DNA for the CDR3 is TGTGCCAGCAGTGGCAACAGGGGACTATCCTATGGCTACACCTTC.

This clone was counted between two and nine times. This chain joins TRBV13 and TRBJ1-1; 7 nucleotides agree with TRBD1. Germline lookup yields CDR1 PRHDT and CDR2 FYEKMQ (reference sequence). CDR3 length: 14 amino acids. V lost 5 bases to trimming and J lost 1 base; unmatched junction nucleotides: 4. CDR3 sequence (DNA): TGTGCCAGCAGCCTTGGGACAGCGAACACTGAAGCTTTCTTT. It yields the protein CASSLGTANTEAFF.

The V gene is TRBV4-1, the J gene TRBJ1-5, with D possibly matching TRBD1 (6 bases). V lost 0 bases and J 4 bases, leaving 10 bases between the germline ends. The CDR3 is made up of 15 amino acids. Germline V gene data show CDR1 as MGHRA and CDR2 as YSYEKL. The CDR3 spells CASSQELGANQPQHF. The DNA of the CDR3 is TGCGCCAGCAGCCAAGAATTGGGGGCGAATCAGCCCCAGCATTTT.

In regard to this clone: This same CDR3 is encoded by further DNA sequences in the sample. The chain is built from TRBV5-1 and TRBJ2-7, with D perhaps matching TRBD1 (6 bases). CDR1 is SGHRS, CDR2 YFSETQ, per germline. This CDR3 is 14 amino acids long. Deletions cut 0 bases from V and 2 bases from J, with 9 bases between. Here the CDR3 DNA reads TGCGCCAGCAGCTTGGCCTCAGGGGCCTACGAGCAGTACTTC. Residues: CASSLASGAYEQYF.